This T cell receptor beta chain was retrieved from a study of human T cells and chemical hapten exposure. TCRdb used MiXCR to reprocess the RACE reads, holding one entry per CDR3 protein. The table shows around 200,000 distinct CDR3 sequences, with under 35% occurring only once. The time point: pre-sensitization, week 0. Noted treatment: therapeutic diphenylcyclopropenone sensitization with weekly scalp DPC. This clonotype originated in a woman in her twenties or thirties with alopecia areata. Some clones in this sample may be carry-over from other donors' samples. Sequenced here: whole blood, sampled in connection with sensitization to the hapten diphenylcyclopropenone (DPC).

CDR3 coding DNA: TGTGCCAGCAGCTCCAACATACGCCTCTTTTTGGTAGGGGCCAACGTCCTGACTTTC. Its translation: CASSSNIRLFLVGANVLTF. The chain has TRBV3-1 and TRBJ2-6; unclear D gene. The CDR3 spans 19 residues. Germline-derived CDR1 and CDR2 are LGHDT and YNNKEL (reference sequence). The V end was cut by 5 bases, the J end by 4 bases, with 24 bases between.